This T cell receptor (beta chain) came from a study of T cell responses to AZD1222 COVID-19 vaccine. Findings of the study overall: Clonal diversity was possibly underestimated, and the donors were mostly white British, with more females. Reports say nearly half of spike-specific TCRs go after unmutated variant regions. Without day 14 samples, only post-peak T cell repertoires were studied.

The CDR3 runs 14 residues. Germline loops: CDR1 SGHKS, CDR2 YYEKEE (reference sequence). Trimming shortened V by 3 bases and J by 1 base, and 11 bases separated the two germline ends. The assay was immunoSEQ multiplex PCR, and TCRdb's table has in-frame clones only and misses some. The sample yields about 120,000 clones, less than 95% seen once. Points on this clone: Its antigen is unknown.

The V call is TRBV5-5, the J call TRBJ2-7; possibly TRBD1 for D (6 bases). The clonotype was recovered from an adult in good health. The source was peripheral blood, collected on day 0 of AZD1222 vaccination. CDR3 protein: CASSSGTLSYEQYF. DNA for the CDR3: TGTGCCAGCAGCTCGGGGACACTATCCTACGAGCAGTACTTC.